The 8 T cell receptor beta chains reported below all come from one sample, sequenced in a study of B cell selection in AIRE deficiency. Regulatory T cells were sorted as CD4+CD25hiCD127low/negative. Sequencing used immunoSEQ multiplex PCR; TCRdb keeps in-frame clones, though not all of them. The data show some 3,100 clones, under 80% seen once. The sequenced sample was Tregs sorted from PBMCs. These receptors originate from a human donor with AIRE deficiency.

This clone qualifies as large (0.1 to 1%). V and J are TRBV28 and TRBJ2-7, with 9 bases that match TRBD2. With 2 bases clipped from V and 4 bases from J, the junction kept 0 bases outside the gene matches. Germline values: CDR1 MDHEN, CDR2 SYDVKM. This CDR3 is 13 amino acids long. Written as DNA, the CDR3 is TGTGCCAGCAGTTTAGCGGGAGGGTACGAGCAGTACTTC. Its protein is CASSLAGGYEQYF.

To note about this clone: Other DNA sequences from this sample encode an identical CDR3 as well. This chain uses TRBV5-1 with TRBJ2-5; 9 nucleotides agree with TRBD2. Germline V gives CDR1 SGHRS, CDR2 YFSETQ. CDR3 length: 17 amino acids. With V trimmed by 0 bases and J by 7 bases, 13 bases remained unmatched. CDR3 sequence reads: CASSLAKASGARGTQYF. DNA for the CDR3: TGCGCCAGCAGCTTGGCCAAGGCTAGCGGGGCTAGAGGGACCCAGTACTTC.

This chain links TRBV7-6 with TRBJ2-7, with 11 bases aligning to TRBD2. This CDR3 is built from 14 residues. With V trimmed by 3 bases and J by 8 bases, 6 bases remained unmatched. The germline V gene encodes CDR1 SGHVS and CDR2 FNYEAQ. CDR3 DNA: TGTGCCAGCAGCTTCGGGACTAGCGGTAACAAGCAGTACTTC. The encoded protein is CASSFGTSGNKQYF.

The V call is TRBV25-1, the J call TRBJ1-2; tentatively, D is TRBD1 (6 bases). Trimming left V 9 bases short and J 8 bases short, with 19 bases between. The germline V gene has CDR1 MGHDK and CDR2 SYGVNS. The CDR3 has 13 residues. For the CDR3, the DNA is TGTGCCAGTAGGCCAACAGGGAATTACGGCTACACCTTC. Amino acids: CASRPTGNYGYTF.

V and J are TRBV11-3 and TRBJ1-1; TRBD1 matches at 7 bases. The germline V gene encodes CDR1 SGHNT and CDR2 YENEEA. Unmatched junction bases numbered 7, after V lost 5 bases and J lost 1 base. CDR3 size: 15 residues. CDR3 sequence reads: CASSPLGTANTEAFF. The CDR3 DNA reads TGTGCCAGCAGCCCCTTAGGGACAGCGAACACTGAAGCTTTCTTT.

The genes are TRBV2 and TRBJ1-2, with TRBD1 identical over 11 bases. The CDR3 spans 16 residues. After removal of 2 bases from V and 4 bases from J, the junction contained 6 bases not matched to a gene. Germline V gives CDR1 SNHLY, CDR2 FYNNEI. The CDR3 sequence is CASSERTGGAGYGYTF. In DNA form, the CDR3 reads TGTGCCAGCAGTGAAAGGACAGGGGGCGCAGGCTATGGCTACACCTTC.

CDR3 sequence reads: CASKGRRATNEKLFF. The CDR3 DNA is TGTGCCAGTAAGGGGCGTCGAGCAACTAATGAAAAACTGTTTTTT. The rearrangement uses TRBV19 and TRBJ1-4; TRBD1 might be the D (5 bases). The V gene lost 7 bases and the J gene lost 0 bases, with 12 bases spanning the gap. The CDR3 has 15 residues. Germline CDR1 and CDR2: LNHDA and SQIVND (reference sequence). Drawing the rest from reference TRBV19 and TRBJ1-4, the complete variable domain is DGGITQSPKYLFRKEGQNVTLSCEQNLNHDAMYWYRQDPGQGLRLIYYSQIVNDFQKGDIAEGYSVSREKKESFPLTVTSAQKNPTAFYLCASKGRRATNEKLFFGSGTQLSVL.

This clone has a single count. This chain joins TRBV29-1 and TRBJ2-3, with D tentatively TRBD2 (5 bases). The V end was cut by 6 bases, the J end by 5 bases, with 18 bases between. The CDR3 covers 14 residues. Germline lookup yields CDR1 SQVTM and CDR2 ANQGSEA. This chain's CDR3 is CSVGDRARQDTQYF. Here the CDR3 DNA reads TGCAGCGTGGGAGACCGGGCCAGGCAAGATACGCAGTATTTT.